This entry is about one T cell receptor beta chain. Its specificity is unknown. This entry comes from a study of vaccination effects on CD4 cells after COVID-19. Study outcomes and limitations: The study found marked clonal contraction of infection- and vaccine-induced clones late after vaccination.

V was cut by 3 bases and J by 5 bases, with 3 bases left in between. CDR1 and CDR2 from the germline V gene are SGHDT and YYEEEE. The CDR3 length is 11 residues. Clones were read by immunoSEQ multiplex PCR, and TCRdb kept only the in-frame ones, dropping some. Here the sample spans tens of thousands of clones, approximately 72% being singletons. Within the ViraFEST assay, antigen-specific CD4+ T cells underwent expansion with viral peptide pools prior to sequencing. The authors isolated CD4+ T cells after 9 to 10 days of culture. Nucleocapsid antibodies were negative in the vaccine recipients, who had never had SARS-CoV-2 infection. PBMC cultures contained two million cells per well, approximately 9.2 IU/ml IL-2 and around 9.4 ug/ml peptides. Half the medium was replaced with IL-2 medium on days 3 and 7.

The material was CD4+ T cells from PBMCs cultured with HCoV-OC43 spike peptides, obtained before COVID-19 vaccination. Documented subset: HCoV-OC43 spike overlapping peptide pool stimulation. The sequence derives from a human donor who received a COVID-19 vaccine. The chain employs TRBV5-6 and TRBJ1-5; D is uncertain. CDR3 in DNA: TGTGCCAGCAGCTCGTATCAGCCCCAGCATTTT. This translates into CASSSYQPQHF.